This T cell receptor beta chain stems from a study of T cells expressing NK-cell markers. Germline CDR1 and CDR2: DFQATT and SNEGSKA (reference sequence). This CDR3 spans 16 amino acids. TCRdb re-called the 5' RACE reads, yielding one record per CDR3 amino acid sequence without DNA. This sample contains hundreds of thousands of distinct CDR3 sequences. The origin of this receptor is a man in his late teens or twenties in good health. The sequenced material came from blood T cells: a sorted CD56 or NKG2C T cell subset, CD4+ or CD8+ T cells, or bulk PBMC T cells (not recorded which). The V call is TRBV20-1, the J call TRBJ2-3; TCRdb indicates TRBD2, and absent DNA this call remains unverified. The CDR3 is CSARDGLAGVVDTQYF.